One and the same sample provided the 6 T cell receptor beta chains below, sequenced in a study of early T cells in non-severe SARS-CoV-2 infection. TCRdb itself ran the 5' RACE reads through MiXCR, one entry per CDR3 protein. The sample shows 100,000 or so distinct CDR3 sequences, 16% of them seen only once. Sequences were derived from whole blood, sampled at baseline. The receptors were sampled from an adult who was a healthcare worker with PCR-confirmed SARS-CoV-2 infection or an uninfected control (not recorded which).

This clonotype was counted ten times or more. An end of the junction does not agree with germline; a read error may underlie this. The CDR3 DNA follows: TGCGCCAGCACCCCTCCCCAGGGCTCTGAAAACACCATATATTTT. Translated, it gives CASTPPQGSENTIYF. This chain links TRBV4-1 with TRBJ1-3, with D possibly TRBD1 on 5 matching bases. The CDR3 has 15 amino acids. Germline CDR1 is MGHRA and CDR2 is YSYEKL.

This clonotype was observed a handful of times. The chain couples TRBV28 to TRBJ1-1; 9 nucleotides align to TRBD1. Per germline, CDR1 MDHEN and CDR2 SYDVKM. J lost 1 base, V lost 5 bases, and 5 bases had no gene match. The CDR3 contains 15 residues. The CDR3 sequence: CASSPRTGANTEAFF. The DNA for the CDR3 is TGTGCCAGCAGTCCCCGGACAGGGGCGAACACTGAAGCTTTCTTT.

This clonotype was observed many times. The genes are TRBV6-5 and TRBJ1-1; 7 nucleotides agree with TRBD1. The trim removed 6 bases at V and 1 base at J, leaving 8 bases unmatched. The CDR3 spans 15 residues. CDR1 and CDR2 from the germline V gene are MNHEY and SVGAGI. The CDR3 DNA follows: TGTGCCAGCAGGGGGAGGACAGGAGCGAACACTGAAGCTTTCTTT. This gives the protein CASRGRTGANTEAFF.

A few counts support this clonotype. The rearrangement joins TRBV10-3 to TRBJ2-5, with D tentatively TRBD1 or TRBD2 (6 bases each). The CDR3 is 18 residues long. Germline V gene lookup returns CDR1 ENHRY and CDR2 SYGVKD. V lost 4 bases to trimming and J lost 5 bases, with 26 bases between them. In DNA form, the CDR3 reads TGTGCCATCAGTGGTAAACAGGGTCCCAACGAACGGGGGGAGACCCAGTACTTC. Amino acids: CAISGKQGPNERGETQYF.

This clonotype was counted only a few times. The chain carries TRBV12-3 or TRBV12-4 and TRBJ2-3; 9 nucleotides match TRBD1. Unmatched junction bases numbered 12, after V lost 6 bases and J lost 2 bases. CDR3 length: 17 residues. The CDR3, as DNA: TGTGCCAGCAGCACCGGGACAGGGTTGAGTTTCACAGATACGCAGTATTTT. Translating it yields CASSTGTGLSFTDTQYF.

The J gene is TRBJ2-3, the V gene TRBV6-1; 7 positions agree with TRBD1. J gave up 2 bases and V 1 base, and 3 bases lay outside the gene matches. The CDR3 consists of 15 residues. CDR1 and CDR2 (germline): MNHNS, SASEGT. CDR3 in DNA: TGTGCCAGCAGTGAAGTTGGGACAGACACAGATACGCAGTATTTT. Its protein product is CASSEVGTDTDTQYF.